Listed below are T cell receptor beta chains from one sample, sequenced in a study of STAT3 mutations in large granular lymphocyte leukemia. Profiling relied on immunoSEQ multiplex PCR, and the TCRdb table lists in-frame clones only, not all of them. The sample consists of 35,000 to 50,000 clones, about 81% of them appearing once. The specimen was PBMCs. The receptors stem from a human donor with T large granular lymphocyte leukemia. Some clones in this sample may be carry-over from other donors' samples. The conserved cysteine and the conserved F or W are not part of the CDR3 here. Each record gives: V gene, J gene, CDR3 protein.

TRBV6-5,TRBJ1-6,ASSPGGYSPLH
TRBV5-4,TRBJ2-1,ASSLGQSDEQF
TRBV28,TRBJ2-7,ASSFPLRGQGYEQY
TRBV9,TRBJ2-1,ASSVQQPNNEQF
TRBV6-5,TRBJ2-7,ASSLVRQGRSYEQY
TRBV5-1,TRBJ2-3,ASSWTSSTDTQY
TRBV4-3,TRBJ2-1,ASSQGFAGTQREQF
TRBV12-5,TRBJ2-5,ASGFFLKGTDLEYQETQY
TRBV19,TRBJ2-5,ASSIRPSGITKETQY
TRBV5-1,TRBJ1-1,ASTGGRGSTNTEAF
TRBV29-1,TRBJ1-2,SGQGGDNYGYT
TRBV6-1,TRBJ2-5,ASSPGTSEETQY
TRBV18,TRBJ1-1,ASSPLDRGTEAF
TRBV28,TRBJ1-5,ASSLFRGDSNQPQH
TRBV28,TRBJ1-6,ASSHDQWNNSPLH
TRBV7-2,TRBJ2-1,ASSLLGKSSYNEQF
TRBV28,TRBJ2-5,ASSLSVREVETQY
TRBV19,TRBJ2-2,ASIRPNTGELF
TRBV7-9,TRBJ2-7,ASSTSRRGLRTYEQY
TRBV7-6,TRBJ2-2,ASSWAGRSGELF
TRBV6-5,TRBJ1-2,ASRGGRSSNYGYT
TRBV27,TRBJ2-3,ASSSWNTDTQY
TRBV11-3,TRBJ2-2,ASSLGGNTGELF
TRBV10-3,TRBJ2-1,AISGGALRSENEQF
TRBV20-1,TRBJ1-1,SARGDTEAF
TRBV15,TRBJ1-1,ATREGRVNEAF
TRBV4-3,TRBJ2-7,ASSHGQGYEQY
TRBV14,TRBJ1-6,ASSLPGLRNSPLH
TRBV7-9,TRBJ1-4,ASMVGRATKNQEKLF
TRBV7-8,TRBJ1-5,ASSLAVYNQPQH
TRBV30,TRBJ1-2,AGQGAGFGYT
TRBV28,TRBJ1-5,ASSYTGPRQPQH
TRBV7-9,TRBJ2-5,ASTSWGGIKETQY
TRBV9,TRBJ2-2,ASSVRGITGELF
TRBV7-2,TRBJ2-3,ASSARQGDTDTQY
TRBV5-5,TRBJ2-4,ASSFYEQGGRVQY
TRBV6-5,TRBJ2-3,ASSRDFSTDTQY
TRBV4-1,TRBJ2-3,ASSQEALAVDTQY
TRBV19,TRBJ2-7,ASSGTGYEQY
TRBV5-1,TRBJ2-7,ASSLGSISTYEQY
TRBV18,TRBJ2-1,ASSPPAGGAYNEQF
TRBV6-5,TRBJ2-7,ASTPLDSKSYEQY
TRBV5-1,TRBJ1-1,ASSLVPGNTEAF
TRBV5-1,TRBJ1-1,ASSPGSEAF
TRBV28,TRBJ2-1,ASSHRAKGYNEQF
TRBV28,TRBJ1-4,ASSEASERRKLF
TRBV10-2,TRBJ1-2,ASSETSGKGYT
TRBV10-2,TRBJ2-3,ASRAPSTDTQY
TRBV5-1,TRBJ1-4,ASSRTGATNEKLF
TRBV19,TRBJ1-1,ASSMGVGNTEAF
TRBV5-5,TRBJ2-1,ASSGLLAWNEQF
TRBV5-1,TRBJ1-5,ASSLGTGGQPQH
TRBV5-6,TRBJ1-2,ASAPPHLSGYT
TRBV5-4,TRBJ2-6,ASSLETGANVLT